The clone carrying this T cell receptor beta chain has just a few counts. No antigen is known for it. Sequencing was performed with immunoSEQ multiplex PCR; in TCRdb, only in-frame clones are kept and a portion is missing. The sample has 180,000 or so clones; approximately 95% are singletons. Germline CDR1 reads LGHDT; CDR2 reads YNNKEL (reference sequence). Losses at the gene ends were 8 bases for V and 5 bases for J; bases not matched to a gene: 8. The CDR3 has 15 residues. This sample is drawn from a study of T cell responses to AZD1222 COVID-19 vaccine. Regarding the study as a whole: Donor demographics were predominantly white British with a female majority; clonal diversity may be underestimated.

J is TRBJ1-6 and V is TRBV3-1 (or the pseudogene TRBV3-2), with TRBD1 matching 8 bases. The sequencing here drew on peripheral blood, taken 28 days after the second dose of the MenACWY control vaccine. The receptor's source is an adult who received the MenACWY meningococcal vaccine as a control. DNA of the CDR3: TGTGCCAGCCGGTATCGGGGACAGGATAATTCACCCCTCCACTTT. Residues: CASRYRGQDNSPLHF.